This paragraph reports one T cell receptor beta chain. This sample is drawn from a study of blood T cell repertoires in COVID-19. Germline CDR1 reads MNHEY; CDR2 reads SMNVEV (reference sequence). This CDR3 has 17 amino acids. V lost 1 base to trimming and J lost 2 bases; unmatched junction nucleotides: 10. The table came from immunoSEQ multiplex PCR; TCRdb's copy has only in-frame clones and leaves some out. The sample includes a few hundred thousand clones, over 80% of them seen just once. J is TRBJ2-7 and V is TRBV27, with 8 bases fitting TRBD1. This receptor was taken from a woman aged 45 to 65 who had recovered from COVID-19. The sequenced material came from PBMCs or T cells enriched from blood (not recorded which). CDR3 sequence (DNA): TGTGCCAGCAGTTTATACCCACAGACAGGGGCCCCCTACGAGCAGTACTTC. It specifies CASSLYPQTGAPYEQYF.